This TCR beta chain originates from a study of response to subunit inactivated influenza vaccine. TCRdb passed the RT-PCR reads through MiXCR, listing each CDR3 protein once. The sample has just under 550,000 distinct CDR3 sequences, under 25% seen once. Trimming stripped 3 bases from V and 5 bases from J, with 13 bases between. CDR3 length: 14 residues. From germline, CDR1 is SEHNR and CDR2 FQNEAQ (reference sequence). This sample also appeared in a second study, on T cells expressing NK-cell markers. Per that study: As the method of synthesis, 5'RACE template switching with UMIs yielded TCR beta cDNA. There were seven HCMV-seropositive donors and one seronegative donor among the eight sequenced. More than 5 donors showed dominant NKG2C+ clonotypes comprising roughly 1.0-7.0% of their CD8+ T cells.

The sequence was obtained from a man aged 50-60 years who received an inactivated influenza vaccine. The sequences come from CD4+ T cells sorted from PBMCs, collected 11 to 12 days after vaccination. V gene TRBV7-9 combines with J gene TRBJ2-5; TRBD2 might be the D (6 bases). For the CDR3, the DNA is TGTGCCAGCAGCTTGGGGGACTTCGGGGAGACCCAGTACTTC. Translating it yields CASSLGDFGETQYF.